The text below deals with one T cell receptor beta chain. Only a few counts were recorded for this clonotype. What this receptor recognizes is not known. There are no base qualities to consult, and no much larger clone falls within one base. Ficoll-Paque density gradient centrifugation was used to isolate PBMCs. This entry comes from a study of T-cell memory formation after mild COVID-19 (dated by TCRdb to the early 2020s). As for the study more broadly: TCR sequence clusters from the two donors were largely donor specific. Longitudinal TCRalpha and TCRbeta repertoire sequencing tracked T-cell clones expanding and contracting after mild COVID-19 in two donors. Two young, previously healthy adult volunteers, one female and one male, were included in the cohort.

The instrument was an Illumina NovaSeq 6000. TCRalpha and TCRbeta cDNA libraries were built by 5'RACE with constant-segment primers, adding sample barcodes and unique molecular identifiers. Trizol reagent was used to extract RNA from every sample. The libraries were amplified in two PCR steps, and the second step added a second sample barcode and Illumina TruSeq adapters. Libraries were sequenced on an Illumina NovaSeq with 2 x 150 bp paired-end reads. The paper's data handling went like this. The reads were demultiplexed and collapsed into UMI-guided consensus sequences using migec v1.2.7. Using mixcr v2.1.11, the UMI consensuses were aligned to TRA and TRB V and J templates and assembled into clonotypes. Expanded or contracted clonotypes were those called significant by both edgeR and NoisET, with noise models trained on biological replicates. For edgeR calls, a false discovery rate-adjusted p below 0.01 and a log2 fold-change threshold of 1 were applied. As an exploratory analysis of dynamics, max-normalized trajectories of the 1000 most abundant clonotypes were examined with PCA combined with hierarchical clustering. The CD4 or CD8 phenotype of responding clones was assigned using the separately sequenced CD4+ and CD8+ repertoires. TCRdb cleaned the public reads at Q25 with fastp, built clones with MiXCR and kept in-frame beta chains. Identical CDR3 proteins give one entry, which carries the most common genes and DNA. The V and J calls come from TCRdb's annotation, not from the publication. In all, the sample holds 150,000 or so distinct CDR3 sequences, and about 14% of those were seen once. The ten biggest clones cover roughly 15% of the sample.

Paper-wide results and their limitations: Contracting CD4+ clones appeared mostly in the CM and EM memory subsets, whereas CD8+ clones were enriched in EMRA. Whether the second-wave clones peaking on day 37 were SARS-CoV-2 specific was not confirmed. From day 15 to 85, contracting clones showed balanced CD4/CD8 phenotypes, whereas a second wave of clones that expanded from day 15 to 37 leaned towards CD4+. The detection of some responding clones in pre-infection memory suggests that pre-existing cross-reactive memory T cells joined the SARS-CoV-2 response. The study covered only a couple of mild cases, and larger cohorts including severe cases with pre-infection samples were considered necessary.

V is trimmed back by 1 base and J by 3 bases, and the junction contains 14 bases that no gene match accounts for. Its CDR3 holds 18 amino acids, cysteine through phenylalanine. The DNA shown is the 54-base CDR3, in frame from base 1. CDR1 DFQATT and CDR2 SNEGSKA are derived from the germline V gene (reference sequence). The chain is assembled from TRBV20-1 and TRBJ1-1; TRBD1 fits 10 bases in the junction. The material sequenced was PBMCs or a T cell subset sorted from them (not recorded which). The receptor was isolated from an adult woman who had mild COVID-19 (a few samples of this study predate the infection). The sample titles of this study are shuffled in the database, so cell type and time point are left out; the donor was told from shared clones. CDR3 reads: CSARGYGQGVRSDTEAFF. The DNA is as follows: TGCAGTGCTAGAGGATACGGACAGGGGGTTAGGTCGGACACTGAAGCTTTCTTT.